This TCR beta chain was captured by sequencing in a study of T-cell reconstitution after alpha-beta-depleted transplantation in children. Study-wide results and caveats: T-cell counts and diversity at one year following transplant were attributed mainly to newly produced T cells. Reportedly, roughly two months post-transplant, alpha-beta T cells arose from several hundred expanded graft clones. Day-60 TCRbeta diversity that was high in some patients was derived from surviving recipient T cells and thymic progenitors.

A library of TCRbeta sequences, prepared with unique molecular identifiers, was generated. TCRdb processed the PCR reads anew with MiXCR; each CDR3 protein has one entry. There are 75,000 to 80,000 distinct CDR3 sequences in the sample; roughly 20% occur only once, and 40% to 65% lies in the top ten. The table lists this clonotype with many counts. Antigen specificity is unknown. Germline V gives CDR1 SQVTM, CDR2 ANQGSEA. The CDR3 totals 13 residues. V lost 3 bases to trimming and J lost 4 bases, with 12 bases between them. This chain uses TRBV29-1 with TRBJ1-2; D remains unclear. This clonotype was obtained from a male patient aged 2-15 years who had a stem cell transplant for acute lymphoblastic leukemia, so the T cells may come from the graft donor. The input for sequencing was PBMCs, mostly from graft donor cells, taken 360 days after TCRalphabeta/CD19-depleted stem cell transplant. DNA for the CDR3: TGCAGCGTTGAGGCCAGCTTGGGCTATGGCTACACCTTC. This gives the protein CSVEASLGYGYTF.